This TCR beta chain was obtained from a study of shared T cell receptors in the human thymus. Some clones are missing from TCRdb's copy, which holds only in-frame ones; the method was immunoSEQ multiplex PCR. The sample contains 540,000 or so clones, approximately 80% of which appear only once. CDR1 LGHNA and CDR2 YSLEER come from the germline V gene. Trimming shortened V by 2 bases and J by 4 bases, and 17 bases separated the two germline ends. The CDR3 has 17 amino acids. This sample was shared with a second study, whose subject was human thymus T cells. That work states: As related research reported, thymic repertoires overlapped highly among unrelated individuals.

The receptor's source is a boy in the first two years of life with a congenital heart defect. V is TRBV4-3 and J is TRBJ2-2, with D perhaps matching TRBD1 (5 bases). The source material was thymocytes. The DNA of the CDR3 is TGCGCCAGCAGCCAAAACAGGCAATACCCGGGCACCGGGGAGCTGTTTTTT. Translating it yields CASSQNRQYPGTGELFF.